This T cell receptor beta chain was captured in a study of shared clonotypes between healthy human individuals. CDR3 length: 13 amino acids. CDR1 and CDR2 from the germline V gene are MDHEN and SYDVKM. V lost 3 bases to trimming and J lost 8 bases, with 12 bases between them. Sorted-subset replicate PCRs used 150 to 250 ng of genomic DNA. This amount corresponded to approximately 30,000 T cell genomes. Repertoires were generated with immunoSEQ multiplex PCR, while TCRdb's copy carries only in-frame clones and drops some. The sample includes around 1,900,000 clones, around 93% of them seen just once. Only CD45RO-negative cells positively selected for CCR7 counted as naive CD8 cells, so terminally differentiated effector memory CD45RA+ cells were excluded.

The sequenced sample consisted of naive CD8+ T cells from PBMCs. The rearrangement joins TRBV28 to TRBJ2-3, with D possibly TRBD2 on 5 matching bases. The sequence was obtained from a man younger than 30 in good health. Some clones in this sample may be carry-over from other donors' samples. The CDR3 bases are TGTGCCAGCAGTTTTGGGGAGACCGGTACGCAGTATTTT. Protein sequence: CASSFGETGTQYF.